These 6 T cell receptor beta chains originate from one sample sequenced in a study of metastatic and nonmetastatic thyroid tumors. There were no patients who had received any treatment before thyroid surgery. TCRdb recomputed clones from the PCR reads via MiXCR. In the table there are 40,000 to 55,000 clones, under 20% of which are singletons. Specimen: blood. Source of these receptors: a female donor with papillary thyroid cancer or a benign thyroid nodule (not recorded which). Some clones in this sample may be carry-over from other donors' samples.

This clone was counted ten times or more. Other DNA sequences in this sample translate to the same CDR3. The V call is TRBV29-1, the J call TRBJ2-5; possibly TRBD1 for D (5 bases). V dropped 1 base and J dropped 0 bases, with 12 bases sitting between them. The CDR3 extends over 15 amino acids. The germline V gene has CDR1 SQVTM and CDR2 ANQGSEA. This CDR3 reads CSVEADNWDQETQYF. DNA for the CDR3: TGCAGCGTTGAAGCGGACAACTGGGACCAAGAGACCCAGTACTTC.

This rearrangement joins TRBV7-8 to TRBJ2-5, with TRBD2 matching 10 bases. Germline trimming cut 2 bases from V and 4 bases from J; bases unmatched to any gene: 10. The CDR3 loop spans 17 amino acids. Per germline, CDR1 SGHVS and CDR2 FQNEAQ. The CDR3 sequence is CASSLLVLAGVGETQYF. CDR3 coding DNA: TGTGCCAGCAGCTTACTGGTTCTAGCGGGAGTGGGAGAGACCCAGTACTTC. Full variable domain (missing parts from reference TRBV7-8 and TRBJ2-5): GAGVSQSPRYKVAKRGQDVALRCDPISGHVSLFWYQQALGQGPEFLTYFQNEAQLDKSGLPSDRFFAERPEGSVSTLKIQRTQQEDSAVYLCASSLLVLAGVGETQYFGPGTRLLVL.

This clone was seen a handful of times. The V call is TRBV24-1, the J call TRBJ2-3; 10 positions match TRBD2. The CDR3 spans 16 residues. The V gene's germline CDR1 is KGHDR and CDR2 SFDVKD. V lost 4 bases and J lost 3; bases outside the gene matches: 6. CDR3 region: CATSEVAGGPTDTQYF. DNA for the CDR3: TGTGCCACCAGTGAGGTAGCGGGAGGTCCGACAGATACGCAGTATTTT.

This clone was recorded many times. The V call is TRBV6-2 or TRBV6-3, the J call TRBJ2-5; 7 bases align to TRBD1. From germline, CDR1 is MNHEY and CDR2 SVGEGT. Losses at the gene ends were 6 bases for V and 2 bases for J; bases not matched to a gene: 6. The CDR3 is 14 amino acids. This chain's CDR3 is CASSRQGLQETQYF. The CDR3 DNA reads TGTGCCAGCAGCCGACAGGGCCTTCAAGAGACCCAGTACTTC.

V usage is TRBV6-1 and J usage is TRBJ1-1; D is ambiguous. CDR3 length: 14 amino acids. Germline CDR1 and CDR2: MNHNS and SASEGT. V was clipped by 8 bases and J by 0 bases, with 13 bases between them. The DNA for the CDR3 is TGTGCCAGCCTAGGGCAGCCCATGAACACTGAAGCTTTCTTT. As protein: CASLGQPMNTEAFF.

This chain links TRBV24-1 with TRBJ1-1, with D unclear. CDR3 length: 13 residues. Trimming cost V 4 bases and J 1 base, with 6 bases left between them. Germline CDR1 and CDR2: KGHDR and SFDVKD. The CDR3 coding sequence is TGTGCCACCAGTGAGGCCGGGAACACTGAAGCTTTCTTT. Encoded protein: CATSEAGNTEAFF.